Each of the 19 T cell receptor beta chains below was sequenced from the same sample in a study of cytomegalovirus exposure and HLA in healthy donors. The assay was immunoSEQ multiplex PCR, and TCRdb's table has in-frame clones only and misses some. The top ten hold 1.8% of the sample, which has some 130,000 clones, about 94% seen once. Sequencing used PBMCs. Receptors were obtained from a man between 18 and 29 years old in good health and CMV-seropositive.

The rearrangement uses TRBV5-1 and TRBJ1-2, with 7 nucleotides matching TRBD1. The CDR3 loop spans 14 amino acids. V gave up 2 bases and J gave up 4 bases; unmatched junction bases: 5. CDR1 and CDR2 from the germline V gene are SGHRS and YFSETQ. The CDR3 bases are TGCGCCAGCAGCTTCGGGACAGATGCCTATGGCTACACCTTC. Translation gives CASSFGTDAYGYTF.

V and J are TRBV11-2 and TRBJ2-3; D gene uncertain. The V gene lost 4 bases and the J gene lost 8 bases, with 7 bases spanning the gap. The CDR3 has 11 residues. Germline V gene data show CDR1 as SGHAT and CDR2 as FQNNGV. CDR3 nucleotides: TGTGCCAGCAGCTCAACCGGTACGCAGTATTTT. Protein product: CASSSTGTQYF.

The V and J genes are TRBV2 and TRBJ2-7; D perhaps matches TRBD2 (6 bases). The CDR3 contains 12 residues. In germline, CDR1 is SNHLY, CDR2 FYNNEI. V was shortened by 11 bases and J by 9 bases, with 20 bases between the two germline ends. CDR3 loop: CAGHPSAGPQYF. CDR3 nucleotide sequence: TGTGCCGGCCACCCATCGGCGGGACCGCAGTACTTC.

The gene calls are TRBV4-1 and TRBJ1-2; the match to TRBD1 covers 8 bases. The CDR3 consists of 15 residues. The trim removed 4 bases at V and 5 bases at J, leaving 9 bases unmatched. Germline loops: CDR1 MGHRA, CDR2 YSYEKL. The CDR3 bases are TGCGCCAGCAGCCCCCGGACAGGGCTCCATTATGGCTACACCTTC. Its translation is CASSPRTGLHYGYTF.

The chain is built from TRBV28 and TRBJ1-4; no clear D. The CDR3 consists of 11 residues. V was cut by 5 bases and J by 6 bases, with 4 bases left in between. The V gene's germline CDR1 is MDHEN and CDR2 SYDVKM. In DNA form, the CDR3 reads TGTGCCAGCAGTCTTCATGAAAAACTGTTTTTT. The encoded protein is CASSLHEKLFF.

The chain recombines TRBV2 with TRBJ2-4; TRBD2 aligns across 8 bases. The trim removed 2 bases at V and 4 bases at J, leaving 7 bases unmatched. CDR1 is SNHLY, CDR2 FYNNEI, per germline. The CDR3 is 16 amino acids. The CDR3 bases are TGTGCCAGCAGTGAAAGCGGGGGCGAGATAAAAAACATTCAGTACTTC. Translation: CASSESGGEIKNIQYF.

The V gene is TRBV13, the J gene TRBJ2-5; the D gene is possibly TRBD1 (6 bases). Germline V CDR1 and CDR2: PRHDT, FYEKMQ (reference sequence). The CDR3 is 14 residues long. V was pared by 5 bases and J by 7 bases, with 17 bases between. CDR3 sequence reads: CASSGGQSPGTQYF. The DNA of the CDR3 is TGTGCCAGCAGCGGAGGACAGTCCCCCGGGACCCAGTACTTC.

The gene calls are TRBV5-1 and TRBJ2-1, with TRBD2 matching over 13 bases. This CDR3 region has 17 residues. Per germline, CDR1 SGHRS and CDR2 YFSETQ. V was clipped by 4 bases and J by 9 bases; unmatched bases: 13. The CDR3 here is CASSARSGTSGMGEQFF. The CDR3, as DNA: TGCGCCAGCAGCGCAAGGTCCGGGACTAGCGGGATGGGTGAGCAGTTCTTC.

As for this clone: A read error is likely, as this CDR3 ends without the conserved phenylalanine or tryptophan. The DNA is omitted, as the CDR3 cannot be located on it reliably, and the CDR3 follows TCRdb's listing. The chain uses TRBV3-1 (or the pseudogene TRBV3-2) and TRBJ2-4; the DNA was not compared with TRBD2, the D call given in the table. The CDR3 is 8 residues long, counting both termini. CDR1 and CDR2 (germline): LGHDT, YNNKEL (reference sequence). CDR3 sequence: CASSQSRD.

The chain links TRBV19 to TRBJ2-1; 7 nucleotides align to TRBD2. The germline V gene encodes CDR1 LNHDA and CDR2 SQIVND (reference sequence). The CDR3 is 14 residues long. Trimming removed 5 bases from V and 9 bases from J; junction bases left unmatched: 10. The CDR3, as DNA: TGTGCCAGTAGTGTCCTAGCGGAGAAGGTTGAGCAGTTCTTC. It codes for CASSVLAEKVEQFF.

The chain joins TRBV5-1 to TRBJ1-1, with 8 bases that match TRBD1. The CDR3 loop spans 14 amino acids. Germline CDR1 SGHRS, CDR2 YFSETQ. Losses at the gene ends were 2 bases for V and 4 bases for J; bases not matched to a gene: 4. The CDR3 is CASSFTGGGTEAFF. The CDR3 bases are TGCGCCAGCAGCTTTACAGGGGGTGGCACTGAAGCTTTCTTT.

The rearrangement links TRBV25-1 to TRBJ2-7, with 7 nucleotides matching TRBD1. Germline V gene data show CDR1 as MGHDK and CDR2 as SYGVNS. The junction had 7 bases not matched to a gene; V was cut back by 5 bases and J by 0 bases. The CDR3 length is 15 residues. CDR3 coding DNA: TGTGCCAGCAGTTCTCCCCGGGACAGCTCCTACGAGCAGTACTTC. As protein: CASSSPRDSSYEQYF.

CDR3 residues: CASSQTGGSRGTEAFF. DNA for the CDR3: TGTGCCAGCAGCCAGACAGGGGGATCTCGAGGCACTGAAGCTTTCTTT. The genes are TRBV7-8 and TRBJ1-1, with 9 nucleotides matching TRBD1. Trimming at V came to 5 bases and at J to 4 bases, leaving 11 bases not matched to a gene. This CDR3 region has 16 residues. CDR1 is SGHVS, CDR2 FQNEAQ, per germline.

The chain recombines TRBV15 with TRBJ2-7; the D gene is possibly TRBD2 (5 bases). The length of the CDR3 is 13 residues. The V and J ends lost 1 base and 6 bases respectively, with 10 bases between them. Per the germline V gene, CDR1 is LNHNV and CDR2 is YYDKDF (reference sequence). The CDR3 DNA sequence: TGTGCCACCAGCAGAGTACCTAGCTCCGAGCAGTACTTC. Translating it yields CATSRVPSSEQYF. Filled out from reference TRBV15 and TRBJ2-7, the complete variable domain reads DAMVIQNPRYQVTQFGKPVTLSCSQTLNHNVMYWYQQKSSQAPKLLFHYYDKDFNNEADTPDNFQSRRPNTSFCFLDIRSPGLGDTAMYLCATSRVPSSEQYFGPGTRLTVT.

The chain employs TRBV28 and TRBJ1-5; perhaps TRBD1 as D (6 bases). The CDR3 loop spans 17 amino acids. V lost 7 bases to trimming and J lost 0 bases, with 19 bases between them. Per the germline V gene, CDR1 is MDHEN and CDR2 is SYDVKM. The CDR3 reads CASTEVQGPFSNQPQHF. CDR3 DNA: TGTGCCAGCACTGAAGTTCAGGGGCCGTTTAGCAATCAGCCCCAGCATTTT. Full variable domain (outside the CDR3, taken from reference TRBV28 and TRBJ1-5): DVKVTQSSRYLVKRTGEKVFLECVQDMDHENMFWYRQDPGLGLRLIYFSYDVKMKEKGDIPEGYSVSREKKERFSLILESASTNQTSMYLCASTEVQGPFSNQPQHFGDGTRLSIL.

The chain combines TRBV7-2 with TRBJ2-2, with D hard to call. The CDR3 contains 15 residues. The V gene's germline CDR1 is SGHTA and CDR2 FQGNSA. V lost 6 bases and J lost 5, with 16 bases in between. The CDR3 spells CASRAVLIATGELFF. The DNA for the CDR3 is TGTGCCAGCAGGGCCGTGTTGATAGCTACCGGGGAGCTGTTTTTT.

The chain recombines TRBV12-2 with TRBJ1-5; TRBD1 reflects the table's D call only, with no check against the DNA. TRBV12-2 is a known pseudogene. This CDR3 has 17 amino acids. CDR3 sequence (DNA): TGTGCAAGTCGCTTAAGTTCGTGGGCCCGTAGCAATCAGCCCCAGCATTTT. It yields the protein CASRLSSWARSNQPQHF.

The chain combines TRBV10-3 with TRBJ2-7; D call uncertain. This CDR3 spans 14 amino acids. The germline V and J ends were trimmed by 0 bases and 2 bases, with 8 bases remaining between them. CDR1 ENHRY and CDR2 SYGVKD come from the germline V gene. The CDR3 protein is CAISESRAAYEQYF. CDR3 coding DNA: TGTGCCATCAGTGAGTCCCGAGCCGCCTACGAGCAGTACTTC.

The chain has TRBV6-5 and TRBJ2-7; 7 bases agree with TRBD1. Trimming took 6 bases from V and 5 from J; bases not matched to a gene: 10. In germline, CDR1 is MNHEY, CDR2 SVGAGI. CDR3 length: 14 amino acids. As DNA, the CDR3 is TGTGCCAGCAGACGAGGGACAGTAGTGGACGAGCAGTACTTC. It is translated as CASRRGTVVDEQYF.